These T cell receptor beta chains were read from a single sample in a study of tumor and adjacent non-tumor tissue in lung cancer. MiXCR, applied by TCRdb to the multiplex PCR reads, yields one record per CDR3 protein. The profile covers more than 85,000 distinct CDR3 sequences, with 65% appearing a single time and roughly 19% taken by the ten largest. Input material: distant non-tumor lung tissue. Every receptor here comes from a man aged 30-40 years with non-small cell lung cancer. Both conserved end residues are part of each CDR3. A D gene is named only where the DNA matches it firmly. Size is omitted from some rows. Given values are once, few, many or a class for expanded clones.

TRBV20-1	TRBJ2-1	NA	NA	CSALSGISVLHEQFF	TGCAGTGCCCTGTCCGGGATTAGCGTTCTCCATGAACAGTTCTTC
TRBV11-2	TRBJ2-1	TRBD2	NA	CACSILLAGIDEQFF	TGTGCCTGCAGCATACTCCTAGCGGGGATTGATGAGCAGTTCTTC
TRBV20-1	TRBJ1-5	NA	NA	CSARVSVRNQSQHF	TGCAGTGCTAGAGTGTCTGTGCGTAATCAGTCCCAGCATTTC
TRBV6-2/TRBV6-3	TRBJ2-3	NA	NA	CASRFRPADTQYF	TGTGCCAGCAGATTTCGTCCAGCCGATACGCAGTATTTT
TRBV20-1	TRBJ2-3	NA	NA	CSTREERWGTDTQYF	TGCAGTACTAGAGAGGAGAGGTGGGGCACAGATACGCAGTATTTT
TRBV11-1	TRBJ1-1	NA	NA	CARSLRPPGNTEAFF	TGTGCCAGGAGCTTAAGACCGCCTGGGAACACTGAAGCTTTCTTT
TRBV11-1	TRBJ1-4	NA	NA	CVSSLDGGDEKLFF	TGTGTCAGCAGCTTGGACGGCGGGGATGAAAAACTGTTTTTT
TRBV4-1	TRBJ2-4	NA	NA	CASSQDLDLQYF	TGCGCCAGCAGCCAAGACTTAGACCTTCAGTACTTC
TRBV20-1	TRBJ2-7	NA	NA	CSVKMASSEQYF	TGTAGTGTAAAGATGGCTAGCAGCGAGCAGTACTTC
TRBV10-3	TRBJ2-7	TRBD1	NA	CAIRPGQGYQEQYF	TGTGCCATCAGGCCGGGACAGGGGTACCAGGAGCAGTACTTC
TRBV14	TRBJ2-5	NA	NA	CASCPLGQETQYF	TGTGCCAGCTGCCCACTTGGACAAGAGACCCAGTACTTC
TRBV11-2	TRBJ2-3	NA	NA	CVSSFLPIAGTDTQYF	TGTGTCAGCAGCTTCCTTCCCATCGCTGGCACAGATACGCAGTATTTT
TRBV11-3	TRBJ1-1	NA	NA	CASSSGRGTAKAFF	TGCGCCAGCAGCTCCGGTCGGGGTACCGCTAAAGCTTTCTTT
TRBV11-2	TRBJ2-7	TRBD2	once	CTSSRGGLGPPYEHYF	TGTACCAGCAGCCGGGGGGGACTAGGGCCCCCCTACGAGCACTACTTC
TRBV12-3/TRBV12-4	TRBJ2-3	TRBD2	NA	CARNGRLATDTQYF	TGTGCCCGCAATGGGAGACTAGCGACAGATACGCAGTATTTT
TRBV20-1	TRBJ2-5	NA	NA	CSAREGSSEETQYF	TGCAGTGCTAGAGAAGGGTCCAGCGAGGAGACCCAATATTTC
TRBV6-5	TRBJ2-3	NA	NA	CASSVTTSTDTQYF	TGTGCCAGCAGTGTTACGACTAGCACAGATACGCAGTATTTT
TRBV20-1	TRBJ2-5	NA	NA	CSASGPDEETQCF	TGCAGTGCCAGTGGGCCAGACGAAGAGACCCAGTGCTTC
TRBV6-2/TRBV6-3	TRBJ2-5	TRBD2	many	CASSKGLAGQETQYF	TGTGCCAGCAGCAAAGGTCTAGCGGGGCAGGAGACCCAGTACTTC
TRBV20-1	TRBJ1-1	NA	once	CSVTSGTNAEAFF	TGCAGTGTTACCTCCGGGACTAACGCTGAAGCTTTCTTT
TRBV30	TRBJ1-5	NA	NA	CAWSVRGPSNQPQHF	TGTGCCTGGAGTGTACGGGGTCCCAGCAATCAGCCCCAGCATTTT
TRBV11-2	TRBJ2-7	NA	NA	CASTLEELRGTYEQYF	TGTGCCAGCACCTTAGAAGAGTTGAGGGGAACCTACGAGCAGTACTTC
TRBV6-1	TRBJ2-3	TRBD2	NA	CANSEGLAGADTQYF	TGTGCCAACAGTGAGGGACTAGCGGGAGCAGATACACAGTATTTT
TRBV12-3/TRBV12-4	TRBJ2-3	TRBD1	NA	CAGSQQQGQGFTDTQYF	TGTGCCGGCAGTCAACAACAGGGACAGGGGTTCACGGATACGCAGTATTTT
TRBV11-3	TRBJ2-5	TRBD1	many	CASSLDEGARETQYF	TGTGCCAGCAGCTTAGATGAGGGGGCAAGAGAGACCCAGTACTTC
TRBV20-1	TRBJ2-3	TRBD2	NA	CSATGGLALDMQYF	TGTAGTGCTACCGGTGGACTAGCGTTGGATATGCAGTATTTT
TRBV12-3/TRBV12-4	TRBJ2-2	NA	NA	CASSFGGIGELYF	TGTGCCAGCAGTTTTGGGGGTATCGGGGAGCTGTATTTT
TRBV11-2	TRBJ2-3	NA	NA	CASSLDPNMQCF	TGTGCCAGCAGCTTAGACCCTAATATGCAGTGTTTT
TRBV12-3/TRBV12-4	TRBJ1-2	NA	NA	CASSPPGQETYYGYTF	TGTGCCAGCAGTCCCCCGGGGCAGGAGACATACTATGGCTACACCTTC